The 31 T cell receptor beta chains reported below all come from one sample, sequenced in a study of blood T cells in healthy people across ages. The use of a sample-barcoded 5' primer and a J-beta primer mix characterized a second PCR of roughly 6 to 11 cycles. Each CDR3 protein is one row after TCRdb ran MiXCR on the 5' RACE reads. The sample holds approximately 810,000 distinct CDR3 sequences, around 28% seen once. The sequencing input was blood. All receptors derive from a woman aged 80 or over in good health.

A single count supports this clonotype. Possible read error: a much larger clone is one base away. The rearrangement joins TRBV12-3 or TRBV12-4 to TRBJ2-3; TRBD2 might be the D (5 bases). The length of the CDR3 is 15 residues. CDR3 region: CASSDELVRADTEYF. Written as DNA, the CDR3 is TGTGCCAGCAGTGACGAACTAGTGAGGGCAGATACGGAGTATTTT.

This clonotype was detected ten times or more. The chain employs TRBV5-1 and TRBJ2-6; D ambiguous. The length of the CDR3 is 15 residues. Germline assignment: CDR1 SGHRS and CDR2 YFSETQ. Trimming took 5 bases from V and 0 from J, leaving 9 bases between them. The CDR3 here is CASSQDVSGANVLTF. The CDR3 bases are TGCGCCAGCAGTCAGGACGTCTCTGGGGCCAACGTCCTGACTTTC.

This clonotype has a count of ten or more. The CDR3 region has the DNA TGCAGTGCTCAGGGGCCCAGCACAGATACGCAGTATTTT. The encoded protein is CSAQGPSTDTQYF. This chain connects TRBV20-1 to TRBJ2-3, with D perhaps matching TRBD1 (6 bases). Germline CDR1 and CDR2: DFQATT and SNEGSKA (reference sequence). The CDR3 extends over 13 amino acids. V lost 5 bases, J lost 0 bases, and 9 bases lay in between.

The V call is TRBV12-3 or TRBV12-4, the J call TRBJ1-5; D possibly corresponds to TRBD1 (5 bases). Trimming took off 3 bases at V and 0 bases at J, with 9 bases between the two ends. The CDR3 runs to 15 residues. The CDR3 region is CASSLGVYSNQPQHF. The CDR3 region has the DNA TGTGCCAGCAGTTTGGGGGTTTATAGCAATCAGCCCCAGCATTTT.

This clonotype was picked up many times. The chain employs TRBV7-8 and TRBJ2-4, with TRBD1 as a possible D gene (6 bases). The CDR3 is 15 amino acids. The V gene lost 5 bases and the J gene lost 0 bases, with 11 bases spanning the gap. Per the germline V gene, CDR1 is SGHVS and CDR2 is FQNEAQ. The CDR3 coding sequence is TGTGCCAGCAGCCCGCGAGGGGGAGCCAAAAACATTCAGTACTTC. Amino acids: CASSPRGGAKNIQYF.

In this sample, this clonotype turned up a few times. V is TRBV7-9 and J is TRBJ1-2; no firm D call. Germline CDR1 SEHNR, CDR2 FQNEAQ (reference sequence). This CDR3 is built from 17 residues. Trimming cost V 5 bases and J 1 base, with 20 bases left between them. The CDR3 DNA is TGTGCCAGCAGCCCCCTAGTGGTCCGAGGACTTAACTATGGCTACACCTTC. Protein sequence: CASSPLVVRGLNYGYTF.

This clonotype occurred a few times. The chain is built from TRBV3-1 and TRBJ2-5, with TRBD2 matching over 7 bases. Germline CDR1 is LGHDT and CDR2 is YNNKEL (reference sequence). The CDR3 is 18 residues long. V was clipped by 0 bases and J by 11 bases; unmatched bases: 21. As DNA, the CDR3 is TGTGCCAGCAGCCAAGACGCGGGCGGGAGTAGTCCCTACAATGAGCAGTACTTC. This codes for CASSQDAGGSSPYNEQYF.

The chain combines TRBV27 with TRBJ1-1; D is undetermined. Trimming took 6 bases from V and 6 from J, leaving 8 bases between them. This CDR3 is built from 11 residues. CDR1 and CDR2 from the germline V gene are MNHEY and SMNVEV (reference sequence). CDR3 nucleotides: TGTGCCAGCAGATGGATGGCTGAAGCTTTCTTT. Translating gives CASRWMAEAFF.

This clonotype was observed many times. The chain uses TRBV29-1 and TRBJ2-1, with TRBD1 identical over 9 bases. This CDR3 has 14 residues. The V segment lost 6 bases and the J segment 5 bases; nucleotides outside the gene matches: 8. Germline V gene sequence: CDR1 SQVTM, CDR2 ANQGSEA. Here the CDR3 reads CSVGQGTVDNEQFF. The CDR3 DNA is TGCAGCGTGGGACAGGGAACGGTTGACAATGAGCAGTTCTTC.

Comment on this clonotype: This may be a read error, as it is one base from a much larger clone. The rearrangement links TRBV7-2 to TRBJ1-6; D might be TRBD1 (5 bases). CDR3 length equals 14 residues. Trimming cost V 11 bases and J 9 bases, with 20 bases left between them. The V gene's germline CDR1 is SGHTA and CDR2 FQGNSA. The chain's CDR3 is CAGTADSTLSPLHF. In DNA form, the CDR3 reads TGTGCCGGCACCGCCGACAGTACTCTTTCACCCCTCCACTTT.

Many counts were recorded for this clonotype. The genes are TRBV28 and TRBJ1-5; no clear D. From germline, CDR1 is MDHEN and CDR2 SYDVKM. The V and J ends lost 10 bases and 6 bases respectively, with 19 bases between them. The CDR3 sequence is 14 residues long. The CDR3: CATLITRASQPQHF. The DNA of the CDR3 is TGTGCCACCTTGATTACAAGGGCTTCTCAGCCCCAGCATTTT.

Regarding this clonotype: The junction and the germline gene differ at one end; a read error may be behind it. The V and J genes are TRBV28 and TRBJ2-1, with 14 bases aligning to TRBD2. Germline CDR1 MDHEN, CDR2 SYDVKM. The CDR3 loop spans 18 amino acids. This CDR3 reads CAGSEPSGTSGSSNEQFF. CDR3 coding DNA: TGTGCCGGCAGTGAACCTTCCGGGACTAGCGGGAGCTCTAATGAGCAGTTCTTC.

The chain uses TRBV15 and TRBJ2-7; D gene uncertain. This CDR3 region has 13 residues. Trimming stripped 5 bases from V and 7 bases from J, with 15 bases between. CDR1 is LNHNV and CDR2 is YYDKDF in the germline V gene (reference sequence). The CDR3 coding sequence is TGTGCCACCAGCCTTAAAAGGGCCACTGAGCAGTACTTC. This codes for CATSLKRATEQYF.

The rearrangement joins TRBV4-2 to TRBJ2-1; D tentatively fits TRBD1 or TRBD2 (5 bases each). Germline CDR1 is LGHNA and CDR2 is YNFKEQ. The CDR3 has 15 amino acids. Trimming pared 1 base from V and 6 bases from J, leaving 13 bases between. CDR3 nucleotides: TGTGCCAGCAGCCAAGTCGGGGACCCTACCAATGAGCAGTTCTTC. Amino acids: CASSQVGDPTNEQFF.

This rearrangement joins TRBV6-6 to TRBJ1-2; 11 nucleotides agree with TRBD1. The V segment lost 5 bases and the J segment 6 bases; nucleotides outside the gene matches: 5. CDR1 and CDR2 from the germline V gene are MNHNY and SVGAGI (reference sequence). The CDR3 is made up of 14 amino acids. DNA for the CDR3: TGTGCCAGCAGTCGGGACAGGGGGATGGATGGCTACACCTTC. Translation: CASSRDRGMDGYTF.

This clonotype was detected many times. This sequence joins TRBV20-1 and TRBJ2-3; the D gene is possibly TRBD2 (5 bases). CDR3 length: 13 residues. Deletions cut 6 bases from V and 1 base from J, with 11 bases between. Germline V gene data show CDR1 as DFQATT and CDR2 as SNEGSKA (reference sequence). The DNA of the CDR3 is TGCAGTGCCCAGCTAGCCCGCACAGATACGCAGTATTTT. This sequence encodes CSAQLARTDTQYF.

Many counts were recorded for this clonotype. The chain carries TRBV6-1 and TRBJ2-5; maybe TRBD2 (6 bases). V gave up 3 bases and J gave up 1 base, with 12 bases separating them. The CDR3 runs to 15 residues. Germline V gives CDR1 MNHNS, CDR2 SASEGT. Here the CDR3 DNA reads TGTGCCAGCAGTGACATATTCGGGGGCCAAGAGACCCAGTACTTC. Protein: CASSDIFGGQETQYF.

There are many counts of this clonotype. The chain carries TRBV7-2 and TRBJ1-1; no clear D. V was pared by 5 bases and J by 0 bases, with 10 bases between. The germline V gene encodes CDR1 SGHTA and CDR2 FQGNSA. CDR3 length: 14 residues. The DNA for the CDR3 is TGTGCCAGCAGCCCCGACACTCTGAACACTGAAGCTTTCTTT. It codes for CASSPDTLNTEAFF.

This chain joins TRBV7-9 and TRBJ1-4, with a weak D call TRBD1 (6 bases). The CDR3 runs to 13 residues. CDR1 and CDR2 (germline): SEHNR, FQNEAQ (reference sequence). V gave up 3 bases and J gave up 10 bases, with 12 bases separating them. The CDR3 sequence is CASSLEQGGKLFF. The DNA of the CDR3 is TGTGCCAGCAGCTTGGAACAGGGTGGAAAACTGTTTTTT.

This clonotype was counted only a few times. The chain carries TRBV29-1 and TRBJ2-5; D gene uncertain. The CDR3 is 14 amino acids. With 0 bases removed from V and 7 bases from J, the gap between germline ends came to 15 bases. Looked up from germline, CDR1 is SQVTM and CDR2 is ANQGSEA. The CDR3 region has the DNA TGCAGCGTTGAAGATTCGAGCCACTGGGGGACCCAGTACTTC. It is translated as CSVEDSSHWGTQYF.

This clonotype was counted a few times. A junction boundary mismatches the germline segment, possibly from a read error. V gene TRBV7-9 combines with J gene TRBJ1-4; 7 bases are a match to TRBD1. Per germline, CDR1 SEHNR and CDR2 FQNEAQ (reference sequence). The CDR3 runs to 14 residues. The CDR3 coding sequence is TGTGCCAGCAGCGCCGGGACAGTGAATGAAAAACCGTTTTTT. Protein: CASSAGTVNEKPFF.

This clonotype has a count of ten or more. The chain has TRBV12-3 or TRBV12-4 and TRBJ1-5; D is uncertain. V lost 2 bases to trimming and J lost 7 bases, with 6 bases between them. The CDR3 totals 12 residues. The CDR3: CASSLPGQPQHF. CDR3 in DNA: TGTGCCAGCAGTTTACCGGGGCAGCCCCAGCATTTT.

This clonotype occurred a few times. This may arise from a read error, as a much more abundant clone is one base away. This CDR3 is CSAPGTGGDEQYF. The CDR3 nucleotides are TGCAGTGCTCCCGGGACAGGGGGCGATGAGCAGTACTTC. The rearrangement joins TRBV20-1 to TRBJ2-5; TRBD1 matches 12 bases. Germline V gene data show CDR1 as DFQATT and CDR2 as SNEGSKA (reference sequence). This CDR3 region has 13 residues. The V gene end was trimmed by 5 bases and the J gene end by 11 bases; junction bases not matched to a gene: 9.

This rearrangement joins TRBV11-2 to TRBJ1-4, with 7 bases matching TRBD1. With 5 bases clipped from V and 7 bases from J, the junction kept 4 bases outside the gene matches. CDR1 and CDR2 from the germline V gene are SGHAT and FQNNGV. The CDR3 is 13 amino acids. CDR3 bases: TGTGCCAGCAGCCTGGGACAGCTTGAAAAACTGTTTTTT. It encodes CASSLGQLEKLFF. The full variable domain, its missing parts supplied by reference TRBV11-2 and TRBJ1-4, is EAGVAQSPRYKIIEKRQSVAFWCNPISGHATLYWYQQILGQGPKLLIQFQNNGVVDDSQLPKDRFSAERLKGVDSTLKIQPAKLEDSAVYLCASSLGQLEKLFFGSGTQLSVL.

This clonotype was observed a handful of times. A much larger clone sits a single nucleotide away, making a read error possible. This chain connects TRBV6-2 or TRBV6-3 to TRBJ2-3; the D is unclear. Germline V gene data show CDR1 as MNHEY and CDR2 as SVGEGT. The CDR3 is 17 amino acids. Trimming left V 10 bases short and J 4 bases short, with 27 bases between. As DNA, the CDR3 is TGTGCCAACAGCCGATCCCTCGACCCGCGATGGTCAGATACGCAGTATTTT. Protein product: CANSRSLDPRWSDTQYF.

This clonotype was recorded at least ten times. The chain is built from TRBV12-3 or TRBV12-4 and TRBJ2-1; a weak D match, TRBD1 (6 bases). Deletions cut 4 bases from V and 7 bases from J, with 14 bases between. The CDR3 is made up of 14 amino acids. In DNA form, the CDR3 reads TGTGCCAGCAGTTCTCAGGGGCTTGTAAATGAGCAGTTCTTC. It codes for CASSSQGLVNEQFF.

This clonotype was observed at least ten times. The chain has TRBV27 and TRBJ2-3; tentative D call: TRBD1 (5 bases). The germline V gene has CDR1 MNHEY and CDR2 SMNVEV (reference sequence). The CDR3 loop spans 14 amino acids. V lost 5 bases and J 0 bases, leaving 9 bases between the germline ends. CDR3 amino acids: CASSRGRSTDTQYF. The CDR3 DNA is TGTGCCAGCAGTAGGGGCCGTAGCACAGATACGCAGTATTTT.

This clonotype has a count of ten or more. The V call is TRBV5-6, the J call TRBJ2-3, with D perhaps matching TRBD2 (6 bases). This CDR3 region has 13 residues. Germline assignment: CDR1 SGHDT and CDR2 YYEEEE. Trimming left V 4 bases short and J 7 bases short, with 13 bases between. Here the CDR3 DNA reads TGTGCCAGCAGCCTCGCGGGGTCGAATACGCAGTATTTT. Its translation is CASSLAGSNTQYF.

The table lists this clonotype with many counts. The rearrangement links TRBV4-3 to TRBJ2-7; 7 bases line up with TRBD1. CDR3 size: 15 residues. V lost 1 base to trimming and J lost 7 bases; unmatched junction nucleotides: 10. CDR1 LGHNA and CDR2 YSLEER come from the germline V gene. CDR3 residues: CASSQVSTGVVEQYF. The CDR3 bases are TGCGCCAGCAGCCAAGTCTCCACAGGGGTTGTGGAGCAGTACTTC.

This clonotype turned up a few times. V usage is TRBV7-2 and J usage is TRBJ2-4; TRBD2 matches 12 bases. The J segment lost 6 bases and the V segment lost 5 bases, leaving 11 bases of the junction unmatched. Germline CDR1 is SGHTA and CDR2 is FQGNSA. The CDR3 runs to 17 residues. CDR3 region: CASSPRGLAGGPNIQYF. The CDR3 DNA is TGTGCCAGCAGCCCTCGAGGTCTAGCGGGGGGGCCAAACATTCAGTACTTC.

The chain employs TRBV20-1 and TRBJ1-2; D may be TRBD1 (5 bases). Per germline, CDR1 DFQATT and CDR2 SNEGSKA (reference sequence). With 6 bases removed from V and 6 bases from J, the gap between germline ends came to 20 bases. CDR3 length: 14 residues. CDR3 bases: TGCAGTGCACGACCGGGGGGTCTGGTTGATGGCTACACCTTC. The encoded protein is CSARPGGLVDGYTF.